This TCR beta chain was sequenced for a study of cytomegalovirus exposure and HLA in healthy donors. Study as a whole: From about 180 million T cells, an earlier analysis saw roughly 120 million unique TCR beta sequences. Findings and caveats of the study: The authors later linked a missense DCLRE1C variant to TCR beta V- and J-gene trimming. Donors belonging to an Asian-associated ancestry cluster reportedly showed fewer N-insertions in productive TCRs than the 666-donor mean, according to what a later analysis found.

A multiplex PCR was run with 60 Vbeta primers and 13 Jbeta primers. Original analysis: Later analysis identified tens of millions of unique TCR beta chains, 9 million to 12 million shared. Method: immunoSEQ multiplex PCR; TCRdb's copy keeps in-frame clones and lacks some. V, J and clone size derive from that table, while D and trimming were established from the DNA sequence. The sample table includes roughly 45,000 clones. V dropped 3 bases and J dropped 0 bases, with 11 bases sitting between them. CDR1 is MNHNS, CDR2 SASEGT, per germline. This CDR3 spans 15 amino acids. On this clone itself: Antigen specificity is unknown.

The V call is TRBV6-1, the J call TRBJ1-2; D possibly corresponds to TRBD1 (5 bases). Sequences were obtained from PBMCs. This receptor was identified in a woman aged 25 to 39 in good health and CMV-seronegative. CDR3 protein: CASSDGGAPNYGYTF. The CDR3, as DNA: TGTGCCAGCAGTGATGGCGGGGCTCCTAACTATGGCTACACCTTC.